A single sample is the source of the 26 T cell receptor beta chains below, sequenced in a study of CD8 T cell repertoires and HIV-1 epitope variants. Their cognate antigens are unknown. Using immunoSEQ multiplex PCR, the repertoire was profiled, and TCRdb retains in-frame clones only, with some absent. The table shows several thousand clones, with approximately 60% occurring only once. Sequenced material: cultured CD8+ T cells derived from PBMCs. The receptors shown here come from a male donor with HIV.

J is TRBJ1-6 and V is TRBV6-5, with a weak D call TRBD1 (6 bases). Germline CDR1 and CDR2: MNHEY and SVGAGI. The germline V and J ends were trimmed by 0 bases and 10 bases, with 7 bases remaining between them. This CDR3 is 13 amino acids long. The CDR3 nucleotides read TGTGCCAGCAGTTACTCGCAGGGGTCACCCCTCCACTTT. Amino acids: CASSYSQGSPLHF.

CDR3 DNA: TGTGCCAGCAGTGAACCCCCAGGGGACGGCTACACCTTC. It yields the protein CASSEPPGDGYTF. This rearrangement joins TRBV25-1 to TRBJ1-2, with a weak D call TRBD1 (6 bases). V dropped 2 bases and J dropped 8 bases, with 12 bases sitting between them. The CDR3 covers 13 residues. Looked up from germline, CDR1 is MGHDK and CDR2 is SYGVNS.

The chain uses TRBV6-5 and TRBJ2-1; 8 bases are a match to TRBD1. Germline CDR1 is MNHEY and CDR2 is SVGAGI. This CDR3 spans 16 amino acids. V gave up 2 bases and J gave up 6 bases; unmatched junction bases: 9. The CDR3 DNA follows: TGTGCCAGCAGTTACACATTAATCACAGGGGGCAATGAGCAGTTCTTC. The encoded protein is CASSYTLITGGNEQFF.

The V call is TRBV7-9, the J call TRBJ2-1; possibly TRBD1 or TRBD2 for D (5 bases each). This CDR3 comprises 16 residues. Germline lookup yields CDR1 SEHNR and CDR2 FQNEAQ (reference sequence). V was pared by 3 bases and J by 5 bases, with 17 bases between. CDR3 in DNA: TGTGCCAGCAGCTTCCATTTGAGGGGAGCAGACAATGAGCAGTTCTTC. Its protein product is CASSFHLRGADNEQFF.

This clone was picked up a small number of times. V usage is TRBV6-6 and J usage is TRBJ2-3, with 8 nucleotides matching TRBD2. The ends lost 0 bases at V and 7 bases at J; junction bases unmatched: 9. CDR1 is MNHNY and CDR2 is SVGAGI in the germline V gene (reference sequence). The CDR3 is made up of 16 amino acids. CDR3 amino acids: CASSYSMQRGRNTQYF. CDR3 nucleotides: TGTGCCAGCAGTTACTCGATGCAGCGGGGGCGGAATACGCAGTATTTT.

The J gene is TRBJ2-7, the V gene TRBV28; D remains unclear. This CDR3 has 14 residues. The germline V gene encodes CDR1 MDHEN and CDR2 SYDVKM. V lost 3 bases, J lost 4 bases, and 13 bases lay in between. CDR3 bases: TGTGCCAGCAGTTTTTCCGCATCTCGATACGAGCAGTACTTC. It codes for CASSFSASRYEQYF. Using reference TRBV28 and TRBJ2-7 for the parts outside the CDR3, the full variable domain is DVKVTQSSRYLVKRTGEKVFLECVQDMDHENMFWYRQDPGLGLRLIYFSYDVKMKEKGDIPEGYSVSREKKERFSLILESASTNQTSMYLCASSFSASRYEQYFGPGTRLTVT.

The V and J genes are TRBV27 and TRBJ2-5, with a weak D call TRBD2 (6 bases). The germline V gene has CDR1 MNHEY and CDR2 SMNVEV (reference sequence). Deletions cut 2 bases from V and 4 bases from J, with 14 bases between. The CDR3 length is 15 residues. The CDR3 here is CASSLGGQGGETQYF. The CDR3 nucleotides read TGTGCCAGCAGTTTAGGAGGGCAGGGCGGAGAGACCCAGTACTTC.

The chain links TRBV19 to TRBJ2-1; possibly TRBD1 for D (6 bases). Between the trimmed V and J ends, which lost 3 bases and 6 bases, there was a span of 12 bases. The CDR3 totals 14 residues. From germline, CDR1 is LNHDA and CDR2 SQIVND (reference sequence). CDR3 loop: CASSIPGQFNEQFF. The CDR3 nucleotides read TGTGCCAGTAGTATTCCCGGACAGTTCAATGAGCAGTTCTTC.

This clone occurred a few times. This chain links TRBV2 with TRBJ2-2; the D gene is possibly TRBD1 (5 bases). The CDR3 runs to 13 residues. The V gene's germline CDR1 is SNHLY and CDR2 FYNNEI. Trimming took 5 bases from V and 5 from J, leaving 9 bases between them. The CDR3 reads CASSWGRTGELFF. The DNA of the CDR3 is TGTGCCAGCAGTTGGGGCAGAACCGGGGAGCTGTTTTTT.

CDR3 nucleotide sequence: TGTGCCACCAGCTTGATGGGTGCGGGGGGGCCATGGTTTGAGCAGTTCTTC. This gives the protein CATSLMGAGGPWFEQFF. The chain carries TRBV15 and TRBJ2-1; 9 bases align to TRBD2. The V segment lost 5 bases and the J segment 9 bases; nucleotides outside the gene matches: 17. The CDR3 extends over 17 amino acids. Germline V gives CDR1 LNHNV, CDR2 YYDKDF (reference sequence).

The chain joins TRBV28 to TRBJ2-2, with 9 positions matching TRBD2. The CDR3 totals 13 residues. Germline V CDR1 and CDR2: MDHEN, SYDVKM. In DNA, the CDR3 is TGTGGTATGAAGCGGGAGGACACCGGGGAGCTGTTTTTT. Amino acid sequence: CGMKREDTGELFF.

This clone came up once. The gene calls are TRBV29-1 and TRBJ1-1; no clear D. Trimming removed 3 bases at V and 4 bases at J, with 6 bases between. Germline CDR1 and CDR2: SQVTM and ANQGSEA. The CDR3 contains 11 residues. CDR3 loop: CSVEGSTEAFF. CDR3 in DNA: TGCAGCGTTGAGGGCAGCACTGAAGCTTTCTTT.

V usage is TRBV29-1 and J usage is TRBJ2-1; the match to TRBD1 covers 7 bases. V lost 3 bases and J lost 3; bases outside the gene matches: 8. Per the germline V gene, CDR1 is SQVTM and CDR2 is ANQGSEA. This CDR3 has 15 amino acids. The CDR3 DNA reads as TGCAGCGTTGAGGCAACAGGGGATTTCTACAATGAGCAGTTCTTC. It yields the protein CSVEATGDFYNEQFF.

The chain uses TRBV9 and TRBJ2-2, with 7 nucleotides matching TRBD1. Germline loops: CDR1 SGDLS, CDR2 YYNGEE. V was clipped by 4 bases and J by 5 bases; unmatched bases: 11. This CDR3 contains 16 residues. DNA for the CDR3: TGTGCCAGCAGCTTACCCCCAGGGGGAGAGACCGGGGAGCTGTTTTTT. Amino acid sequence: CASSLPPGGETGELFF. Full variable domain (rest looked up from reference TRBV9 and TRBJ2-2): DSGVTQTPKHLITATGQRVTLRCSPRSGDLSVYWYQQSLDQGLQFLIQYYNGEERAKGNILERFSAQQFPDLHSELNLSSLELGDSALYFCASSLPPGGETGELFFGEGSRLTVL.

The V gene is TRBV9, the J gene TRBJ2-1, with D perhaps given as TRBD1 or TRBD2 (5 bases each). Germline V gene sequence: CDR1 SGDLS, CDR2 YYNGEE. This CDR3 is built from 16 residues. Trimming stripped 4 bases from V and 0 bases from J, with 14 bases between. CDR3 region: CASSLIGGGSYNEQFF. The CDR3 region has the DNA TGTGCCAGCAGCCTAATTGGGGGTGGCTCCTACAATGAGCAGTTCTTC. Together with reference TRBV9 and TRBJ2-1, the CDR3 gives the full variable domain: DSGVTQTPKHLITATGQRVTLRCSPRSGDLSVYWYQQSLDQGLQFLIQYYNGEERAKGNILERFSAQQFPDLHSELNLSSLELGDSALYFCASSLIGGGSYNEQFFGPGTRLTVL.

V gene TRBV19 combines with J gene TRBJ2-7; D is perhaps TRBD1 (5 bases). Germline lookup yields CDR1 LNHDA and CDR2 SQIVND (reference sequence). The CDR3 is 12 amino acids. V lost 5 bases and J lost 6, with 11 bases in between. The CDR3 protein is CASSHQGSEQYF. The CDR3 nucleotides read TGTGCCAGTAGTCACCAGGGATCCGAGCAGTACTTC.

The chain is built from TRBV28 and TRBJ2-1; 7 bases are a match to TRBD2. Germline CDR1 and CDR2: MDHEN and SYDVKM. The CDR3 has 17 amino acids. Trimming removed 8 bases from V and 0 bases from J; junction bases left unmatched: 13. The CDR3 coding sequence is TGTGCCAGCGTCCTTGGGGGAGGGATGAACTCCTACAATGAGCAGTTCTTC. It codes for CASVLGGGMNSYNEQFF.

This clone is termed medium-sized (0.01 to 0.1%). The rearrangement links TRBV7-9 to TRBJ1-2; tentative D call: TRBD1 (5 bases). Germline CDR1 and CDR2: SEHNR and FQNEAQ (reference sequence). CDR3 length: 15 amino acids. V was pared by 4 bases and J by 5 bases, with 17 bases between. The CDR3 bases are TGTGCCAGCAGCTACCCAACGACGGGGACTTATGGCTACACCTTC. Amino acid sequence: CASSYPTTGTYGYTF. The variable domain in full, with the rest retrieved from reference TRBV7-9 and TRBJ1-2, is DTGVSQNPRHKITKRGQNVTFRCDPISEHNRLYWYRQTLGQGPEFLTYFQNEAQLEKSRLLSDRFSAERPKGSFSTLEIQRTEQGDSAMYLCASSYPTTGTYGYTFGSGTRLTVV.

The DNA for the CDR3 is TGTGCCAGCAGCCTTGGGACAGGGGGGTGGCAGTACTTC. Protein product: CASSLGTGGWQYF. The chain combines TRBV5-4 with TRBJ2-7, with 11 bases identical to TRBD1. The CDR3 is 13 amino acids. The trim removed 4 bases at V and 9 bases at J, leaving 6 bases unmatched. CDR1 SGHNT and CDR2 YYREEE come from the germline V gene (reference sequence).

The chain couples TRBV25-1 to TRBJ2-5; TRBD1 matches 8 bases. The V gene's germline CDR1 is MGHDK and CDR2 SYGVNS. After removal of 3 bases from V and 5 bases from J, the junction contained 17 bases not matched to a gene. The CDR3 extends over 18 amino acids. In nucleotides, the CDR3 is TGTGCCAGCAGTGAGCCCAAACTTCCGGGACAGGTGACCGAGACCCAGTACTTC. Translation: CASSEPKLPGQVTETQYF.

The chain is built from TRBV5-1 and TRBJ2-1; D remains ambiguous. Germline CDR1 SGHRS, CDR2 YFSETQ. Trimming took 0 bases from V and 8 from J, leaving 9 bases between them. This CDR3 spans 13 amino acids. DNA for the CDR3: TGCGCCAGCAGCTTGGTCTCCCCCGATGAGCAGTTCTTC. It yields the protein CASSLVSPDEQFF. The whole variable domain, remainder taken from reference TRBV5-1 and TRBJ2-1, is KAGVTQTPRYLIKTRGQQVTLSCSPISGHRSVSWYQQTPGQGLQFLFEYFSETQRNKGNFPGRFSGRQFSNSRSEMNVSTLELGDSALYLCASSLVSPDEQFFGPGTRLTVL.

V and J are TRBV30 and TRBJ1-1, with 7 bases aligning to TRBD1. Germline V gene data show CDR1 as GTSNPN and CDR2 as SVGIG (reference sequence). Trimming removed 1 base from V and 2 bases from J; junction bases left unmatched: 1. The CDR3 runs 13 residues. CDR3 residues: CAWSGTGNTEAFF. CDR3 bases: TGTGCCTGGAGTGGGACAGGCAACACTGAAGCTTTCTTT.

This clone came up a few times. The chain recombines TRBV5-4 with TRBJ2-7; 13 positions match TRBD2. With V trimmed by 4 bases and J by 6 bases, 7 bases remained unmatched. The CDR3 consists of 15 residues. Germline V gene lookup returns CDR1 SGHNT and CDR2 YYREEE (reference sequence). Here the CDR3 DNA reads TGTGCCAGCAGCCCAGGACTAGCGGGAGTAGCCGAGCAGTACTTC. It specifies CASSPGLAGVAEQYF.

Only one count was recorded for this clone. In nucleotides, the CDR3 is TGTGCCAGCAGCCCCTCGCTTGACAGGGAGGGCCACAATGAGCAGTTCTTC. Translation: CASSPSLDREGHNEQFF. This chain uses TRBV7-6 with TRBJ2-1, with D perhaps TRBD1 or TRBD2 (7 bases each). CDR1 and CDR2 (germline): SGHVS, FNYEAQ. Trimming took off 5 bases at V and 5 bases at J, with 22 bases between the two ends. The CDR3 extends over 17 amino acids.

The chain combines TRBV28 with TRBJ2-2; 13 positions agree with TRBD2. Per germline, CDR1 MDHEN and CDR2 SYDVKM. V was clipped by 5 bases and J by 7 bases; unmatched bases: 4. The CDR3 spans 15 residues. The CDR3 coding sequence is TGTGCCAGCAGTCAGGGGACTAGCGGGATCGGGGAGCTGTTTTTT. Amino acid sequence: CASSQGTSGIGELFF.

The V gene is TRBV29-1, the J gene TRBJ2-5, with unresolved D. V was trimmed by 1 base and J by 4 bases, leaving 10 bases between them. There are 13 residues in the CDR3. Germline V gene sequence: CDR1 SQVTM, CDR2 ANQGSEA. CDR3 coding DNA: TGCAGCGTTGAAGCCCCTGGGGTAGAGACCCAGTACTTC. It specifies CSVEAPGVETQYF.